The 10 T cell receptor beta chains below come from one sample, sequenced in a study of OX40 agonist ivuxolimab in advanced cancers. Clones were read by immunoSEQ multiplex PCR, and TCRdb kept only the in-frame ones, dropping some. The sample lists 50,000 to 70,000 clones; 80% to 90% were seen once. The starting material was CD4+ or CD8+ T cells sorted from blood, obtained in a trial of the OX40 agonist ivuxolimab. The receptor source for this set is an adult with an advanced solid tumor such as melanoma, head and neck, liver or kidney cancer.

The chain recombines TRBV6-1 with TRBJ1-1; D remains ambiguous. The V and J ends lost 0 bases and 3 bases respectively, with 11 bases between them. The CDR3 is 15 residues long. The germline CDR1 and CDR2 sequences are MNHNS and SASEGT. This CDR3 is CASSEAIGVYTEAFF. The CDR3, as DNA: TGTGCCAGCAGTGAAGCGATCGGGGTCTACACTGAAGCTTTCTTT.

This chain connects TRBV14 to TRBJ2-7; D is unclear. Germline values: CDR1 SGHDN, CDR2 FVKESK. Trimming shortened V by 0 bases and J by 3 bases, and 0 bases separated the two germline ends. The CDR3 runs 11 residues. The CDR3 is CASSQDYEQYF. In nucleotides, the CDR3 is TGTGCCAGCAGCCAAGACTACGAGCAGTACTTC. Variable domain in full (rest from reference TRBV14 and TRBJ2-7): EAGVTQFPSHSVIEKGQTVTLRCDPISGHDNLYWYRRVMGKEIKFLLHFVKESKQDESGMPNNRFLAERTGGTYSTLKVQPAELEDSGVYFCASSQDYEQYFGPGTRLTVT.

The rearrangement uses TRBV10-3 and TRBJ2-7, with TRBD2 identical over 14 bases. With V trimmed by 10 bases and J by 12 bases, 8 bases remained unmatched. This CDR3 has 12 residues. Germline V gives CDR1 ENHRY, CDR2 SYGVKD. The CDR3 DNA follows: TGTGCCACGTCGGGACTAGCGGGAGTTTGGTACTTC. Translating gives CATSGLAGVWYF.

The rearrangement uses TRBV28 and TRBJ2-3, with unresolved D. Per the germline V gene, CDR1 is MDHEN and CDR2 is SYDVKM. The V end lost 3 bases, the J end lost 4 bases, and 11 bases lay between the germline ends. This CDR3 comprises 14 residues. The CDR3 DNA sequence: TGTGCCAGCAGTTTTGGGTTGGGCCCAGATACGCAGTATTTT. It translates to CASSFGLGPDTQYF. Based on the CDR3 plus reference TRBV28 and TRBJ2-3, the full variable domain is DVKVTQSSRYLVKRTGEKVFLECVQDMDHENMFWYRQDPGLGLRLIYFSYDVKMKEKGDIPEGYSVSREKKERFSLILESASTNQTSMYLCASSFGLGPDTQYFGPGTRLTVL.

This sequence joins TRBV30 and TRBJ1-1; D is ambiguous. The CDR3 totals 13 residues. With 3 bases removed from V and 4 bases from J, the gap between germline ends came to 12 bases. Germline V gene sequence: CDR1 GTSNPN, CDR2 SVGIG (reference sequence). CDR3 sequence reads: CAWSALVGTEAFF. In DNA, the CDR3 is TGTGCCTGGAGCGCCCTAGTCGGCACTGAAGCTTTCTTT.

The chain couples TRBV21-1 to TRBJ1-2; the D call in the table, TRBD1, was not verified against the DNA. TRBV21-1 is noted as a pseudogene. This CDR3 comprises 15 residues. The CDR3 nucleotides are TGTGCCAGCAGCCCGATGGACAGGGGGCCGCCTGGCTACACCTTC. Residues: CASSPMDRGPPGYTF.

The CDR3 reads CASSLTGSSHNEQFF. CDR3 DNA sequence: TGTGCCAGCAGCTTAACGGGTTCGTCCCACAATGAGCAGTTCTTC. This rearrangement joins TRBV7-3 to TRBJ2-1; D gene uncertain. The CDR3 is 15 residues long. The germline CDR1 and CDR2 sequences are SGHTA and FQGTGA. The V end was cut by 0 bases, the J end by 5 bases, with 11 bases between.

This clone was found once. V gene TRBV19 combines with J gene TRBJ2-7, with D possibly matching TRBD1 (5 bases). CDR3 length: 16 residues. The ends were cut back, 1 base at V and 5 bases at J, with 18 bases in the middle. CDR1 LNHDA and CDR2 SQIVND come from the germline V gene (reference sequence). In DNA form, the CDR3 reads TGTGCCAGTAGTATAGGGGCCAGGGCAAAGGGGAACGAGCAGTACTTC. As protein: CASSIGARAKGNEQYF.

The rearrangement uses TRBV11-1 and TRBJ2-7; D is possibly TRBD2 (5 bases). CDR1 and CDR2 (germline): SGHAT, FQDESV (reference sequence). This CDR3 has 15 amino acids. Trimming removed 5 bases at V and 2 bases at J, with 16 bases between. The CDR3 is CASSPDRGRAYEQYF. The CDR3 nucleotides are TGTGCCAGCAGCCCCGACCGCGGGCGGGCCTACGAGCAGTACTTC.

The gene calls are TRBV13 and TRBJ2-7; D gene unclear. Germline V gene sequence: CDR1 PRHDT, CDR2 FYEKMQ (reference sequence). The length of the CDR3 is 12 residues. Trimming removed 6 bases at V and 6 bases at J, with 12 bases between. The CDR3 sequence is CASRHTEGEQYF. The CDR3, as DNA: TGTGCCAGCAGACACACAGAAGGCGAGCAGTACTTC.